The 9 T cell receptor beta chains below come from one sample, sequenced in a study of Ad26.COV2.S vaccination and SARS-CoV-2 variants. Treatment here: around 19 received Ad26.COV2.S at low or high dose, single or two shots; 5 received placebo; per-sample allocation not given. At day 63 after the first vaccine or placebo injection, samples were drawn. This table comes from immunoSEQ multiplex PCR, and its TCRdb copy is limited to in-frame clones, with some not included. The sample includes roughly 300,000 clones, roughly 90% of them seen just once. Sequenced here: peripheral blood, sampled in a trial of Ad26.COV2.S vaccine versus placebo. The origin of the receptors is a person aged 18-60 years who received the Ad26.COV2.S COVID-19 vaccine or a placebo.

The chain is built from TRBV7-9 and TRBJ2-7; TRBD1 matches at 7 bases. J was trimmed by 2 bases and V by 2 bases; bases with no gene match: 12. The CDR3 contains 17 residues. The germline V gene has CDR1 SEHNR and CDR2 FQNEAQ (reference sequence). This CDR3 is CASSLSSGTAIPYEQYF. The CDR3 DNA follows: TGTGCCAGCAGCTTAAGTTCGGGGACAGCGATACCCTACGAGCAGTACTTC.

The chain couples TRBV4-1 to TRBJ1-1; the D gene is possibly TRBD1 (6 bases). Trimming removed 2 bases at V and 2 bases at J, with 18 bases between. The germline gives CDR1 MGHRA, CDR2 YSYEKL. This CDR3 contains 17 residues. CDR3: CASSQRTDLGLNTEAFF. CDR3 coding DNA: TGCGCCAGCAGCCAACGGACAGATCTGGGCCTAAACACTGAAGCTTTCTTT.

The chain employs TRBV10-3 and TRBJ2-1, with 11 bases fitting TRBD2. This CDR3 contains 15 residues. Per germline, CDR1 ENHRY and CDR2 SYGVKD. V dropped 4 bases and J dropped 9; count of bases not matched to a gene: 8. This chain's CDR3 is CAISGIAGGPGEQFF. The CDR3 DNA follows: TGTGCCATCAGTGGGATAGCGGGGGGGCCTGGTGAGCAGTTCTTC.

V and J are TRBV7-2 and TRBJ1-1, with 10 nucleotides matching TRBD1. The germline CDR1 and CDR2 sequences are SGHTA and FQGNSA. The length of the CDR3 is 16 residues. The ends lost 5 bases at V and 9 bases at J; junction bases unmatched: 15. Here the CDR3 DNA reads TGTGCCAGCAGCCCCCGACAGGGGGCAAGGAGTGTACAAGCTTTCTTT. This translates into CASSPRQGARSVQAFF.

This sequence joins TRBV27 and TRBJ2-7, with a weak D call TRBD2 (5 bases). There are 14 residues in the CDR3. Germline loops: CDR1 MNHEY, CDR2 SMNVEV (reference sequence). V lost 3 bases and J 2 bases, leaving 11 bases between the germline ends. In DNA, the CDR3 is TGTGCCAGCAGTTTCGGACCTAGCCCCTACGAGCAGTACTTC. Translating it yields CASSFGPSPYEQYF.

V and J are TRBV5-1 and TRBJ1-5, with TRBD1 matching over 11 bases. Germline V CDR1 and CDR2: SGHRS, YFSETQ. After removal of 4 bases from V and 5 bases from J, the junction contained 5 bases not matched to a gene. The CDR3 extends over 15 amino acids. The DNA of the CDR3 is TGCGCCAGCAGCCCGGGACAGGGGGAGTATCAGCCCCAGCATTTT. It is translated as CASSPGQGEYQPQHF.

The chain employs TRBV15 and TRBJ1-5; D unresolved. Trimming took 5 bases from V and 2 from J, leaving 16 bases between them. CDR3 length: 16 residues. Germline CDR1 is LNHNV and CDR2 is YYDKDF (reference sequence). The CDR3 DNA sequence: TGTGCCACCAGCCGCCGGGGAAAGGGTCGCAATCAGCCCCAGCATTTT. Its translation is CATSRRGKGRNQPQHF. Filled out from reference TRBV15 and TRBJ1-5, the complete variable domain reads DAMVIQNPRYQVTQFGKPVTLSCSQTLNHNVMYWYQQKSSQAPKLLFHYYDKDFNNEADTPDNFQSRRPNTSFCFLDIRSPGLGDTAMYLCATSRRGKGRNQPQHFGDGTRLSIL.

The rearrangement uses TRBV5-1 and TRBJ2-5; 7 positions agree with TRBD2. Germline loops: CDR1 SGHRS, CDR2 YFSETQ. The CDR3 sequence is 18 residues long. V was pared by 3 bases and J by 4 bases, with 18 bases of the junction left unmatched. CDR3 sequence (DNA): TGCGCCAGCAGCTCGGGGCGGCCCGGCCGGTCGGGGGGAGAGACCCAGTACTTC. It translates to CASSSGRPGRSGGETQYF.

The chain recombines TRBV5-1 with TRBJ1-1; no definite D call. CDR3 length: 14 amino acids. Trimming took 4 bases from V and 2 from J, leaving 12 bases between them. Germline values: CDR1 SGHRS, CDR2 YFSETQ. Written as DNA, the CDR3 is TGCGCCAGCAGCGACACCGGGTCCAACACTGAAGCTTTCTTT. Amino acids: CASSDTGSNTEAFF.